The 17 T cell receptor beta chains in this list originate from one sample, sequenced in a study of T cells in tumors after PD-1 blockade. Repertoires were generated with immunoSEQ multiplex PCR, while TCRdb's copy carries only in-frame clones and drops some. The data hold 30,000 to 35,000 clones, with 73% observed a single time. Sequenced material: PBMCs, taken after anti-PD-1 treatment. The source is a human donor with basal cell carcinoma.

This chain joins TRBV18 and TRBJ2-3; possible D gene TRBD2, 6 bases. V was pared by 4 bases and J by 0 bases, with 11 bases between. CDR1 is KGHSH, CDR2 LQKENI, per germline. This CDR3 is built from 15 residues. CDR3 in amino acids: CASSLLAASTDTQYF. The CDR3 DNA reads TGTGCCAGCTCACTATTAGCGGCTAGCACAGATACGCAGTATTTT.

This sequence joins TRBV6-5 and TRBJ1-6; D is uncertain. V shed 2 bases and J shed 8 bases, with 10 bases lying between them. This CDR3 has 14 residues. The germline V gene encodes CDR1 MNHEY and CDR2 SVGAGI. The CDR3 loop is CASSYRPEYSPLHF. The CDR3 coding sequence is TGTGCCAGCAGTTACCGGCCAGAATATTCACCCCTCCACTTT.

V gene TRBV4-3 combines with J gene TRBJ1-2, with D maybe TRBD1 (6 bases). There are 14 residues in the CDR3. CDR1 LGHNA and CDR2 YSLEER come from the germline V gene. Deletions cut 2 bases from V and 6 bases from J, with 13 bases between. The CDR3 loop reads CASSQIYRENGYTF. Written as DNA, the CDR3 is TGCGCCAGCAGCCAAATTTACAGGGAGAATGGCTACACCTTC.

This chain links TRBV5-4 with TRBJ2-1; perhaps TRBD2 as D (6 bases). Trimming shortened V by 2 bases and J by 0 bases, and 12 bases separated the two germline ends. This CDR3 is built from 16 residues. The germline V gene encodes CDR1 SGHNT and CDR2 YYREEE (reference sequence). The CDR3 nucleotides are TGTGCCAGCAGCTTAGCGGGTCCCAGCTCCTACAATGAGCAGTTCTTC. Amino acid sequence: CASSLAGPSSYNEQFF.

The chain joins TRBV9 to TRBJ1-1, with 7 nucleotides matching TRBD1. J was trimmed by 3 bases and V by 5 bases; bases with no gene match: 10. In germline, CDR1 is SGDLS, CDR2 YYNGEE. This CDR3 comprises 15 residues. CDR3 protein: CASRPPGRGHTEAFF. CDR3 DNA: TGTGCCAGCAGACCCCCGGGAAGGGGGCACACTGAAGCTTTCTTT. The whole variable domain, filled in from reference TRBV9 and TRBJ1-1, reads DSGVTQTPKHLITATGQRVTLRCSPRSGDLSVYWYQQSLDQGLQFLIQYYNGEERAKGNILERFSAQQFPDLHSELNLSSLELGDSALYFCASRPPGRGHTEAFFGQGTRLTVV.

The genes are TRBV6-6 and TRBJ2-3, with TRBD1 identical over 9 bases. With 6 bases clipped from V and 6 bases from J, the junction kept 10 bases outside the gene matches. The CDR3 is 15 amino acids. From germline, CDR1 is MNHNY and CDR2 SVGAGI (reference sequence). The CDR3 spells CASSPTGTGRDTQYF. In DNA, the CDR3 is TGTGCCAGCAGCCCTACCGGGACAGGGAGGGATACGCAGTATTTT.

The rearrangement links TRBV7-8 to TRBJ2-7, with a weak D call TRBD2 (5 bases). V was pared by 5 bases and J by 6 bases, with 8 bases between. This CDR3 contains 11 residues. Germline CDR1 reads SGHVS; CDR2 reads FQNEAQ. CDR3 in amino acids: CASSREGEQYF. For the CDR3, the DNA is TGTGCCAGCAGCCGAGAGGGCGAGCAGTACTTC. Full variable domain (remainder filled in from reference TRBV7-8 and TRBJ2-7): GAGVSQSPRYKVAKRGQDVALRCDPISGHVSLFWYQQALGQGPEFLTYFQNEAQLDKSGLPSDRFFAERPEGSVSTLKIQRTQQEDSAVYLCASSREGEQYFGPGTRLTVT.

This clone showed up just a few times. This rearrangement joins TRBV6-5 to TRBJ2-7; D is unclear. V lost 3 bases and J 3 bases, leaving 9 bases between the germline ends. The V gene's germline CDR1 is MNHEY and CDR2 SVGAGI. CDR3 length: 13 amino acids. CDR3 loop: CASSYAGVYEQYF. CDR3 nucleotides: TGTGCCAGCAGTTATGCTGGGGTCTACGAGCAGTACTTC.

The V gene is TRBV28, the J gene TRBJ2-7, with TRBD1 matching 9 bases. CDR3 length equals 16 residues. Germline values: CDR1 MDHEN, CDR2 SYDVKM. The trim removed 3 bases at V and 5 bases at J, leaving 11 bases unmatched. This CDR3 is CASSLPLTGGGNEQYF. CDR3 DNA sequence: TGTGCCAGCAGTTTGCCACTTACAGGGGGCGGAAACGAGCAGTACTTC. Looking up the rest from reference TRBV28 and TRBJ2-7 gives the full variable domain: DVKVTQSSRYLVKRTGEKVFLECVQDMDHENMFWYRQDPGLGLRLIYFSYDVKMKEKGDIPEGYSVSREKKERFSLILESASTNQTSMYLCASSLPLTGGGNEQYFGPGTRLTVT.

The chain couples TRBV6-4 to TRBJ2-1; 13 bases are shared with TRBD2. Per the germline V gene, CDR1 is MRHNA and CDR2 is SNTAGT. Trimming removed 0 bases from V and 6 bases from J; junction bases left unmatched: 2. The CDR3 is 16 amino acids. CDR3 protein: CASSDSRTSGSNEQFF. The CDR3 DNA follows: TGTGCCAGCAGTGACTCGAGGACTAGCGGGAGCAATGAGCAGTTCTTC.

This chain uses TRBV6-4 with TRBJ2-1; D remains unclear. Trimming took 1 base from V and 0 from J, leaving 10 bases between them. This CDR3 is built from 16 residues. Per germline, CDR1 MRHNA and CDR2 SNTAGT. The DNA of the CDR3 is TGTGCCAGCAGTGACTTCTCTGAGAGCTCCTACAATGAGCAGTTCTTC. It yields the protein CASSDFSESSYNEQFF.

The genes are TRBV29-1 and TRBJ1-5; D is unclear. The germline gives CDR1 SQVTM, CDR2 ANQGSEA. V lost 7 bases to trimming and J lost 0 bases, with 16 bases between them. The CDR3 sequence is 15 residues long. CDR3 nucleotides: TGCAGCGCTTCCACGGGCCGTTATAGCAATCAGCCCCAGCATTTT. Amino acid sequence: CSASTGRYSNQPQHF.

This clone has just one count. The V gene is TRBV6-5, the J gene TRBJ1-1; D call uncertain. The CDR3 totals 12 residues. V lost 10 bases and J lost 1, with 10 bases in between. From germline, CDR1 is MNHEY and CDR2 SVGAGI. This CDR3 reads CAIERRNTEAFF. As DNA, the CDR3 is TGTGCCATTGAAAGGCGGAACACTGAAGCTTTCTTT.

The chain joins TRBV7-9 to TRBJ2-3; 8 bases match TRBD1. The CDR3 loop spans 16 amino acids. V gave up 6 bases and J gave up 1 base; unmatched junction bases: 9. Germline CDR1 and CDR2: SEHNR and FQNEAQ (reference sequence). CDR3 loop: CASSHPGGGGTDTQYF. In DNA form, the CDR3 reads TGTGCCAGCAGTCACCCAGGGGGCGGGGGCACAGATACGCAGTATTTT.

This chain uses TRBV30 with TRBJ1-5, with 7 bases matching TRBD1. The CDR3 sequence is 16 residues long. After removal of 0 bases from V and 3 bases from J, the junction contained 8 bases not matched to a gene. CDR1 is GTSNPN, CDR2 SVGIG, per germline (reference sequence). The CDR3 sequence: CAWSVPGGGDNQPQHF. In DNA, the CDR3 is TGTGCCTGGAGTGTACCAGGGGGAGGAGACAATCAGCCCCAGCATTTT.

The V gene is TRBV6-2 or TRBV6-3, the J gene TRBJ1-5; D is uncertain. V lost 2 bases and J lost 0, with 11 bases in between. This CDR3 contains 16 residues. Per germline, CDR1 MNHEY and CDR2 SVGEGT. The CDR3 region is CASSYETAYSNQPQHF. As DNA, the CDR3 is TGTGCCAGCAGTTACGAGACGGCATATAGCAATCAGCCCCAGCATTTT.

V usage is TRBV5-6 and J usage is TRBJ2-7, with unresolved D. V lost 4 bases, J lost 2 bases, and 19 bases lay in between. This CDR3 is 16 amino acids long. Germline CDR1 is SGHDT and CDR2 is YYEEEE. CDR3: CASSRPGPLRAYEQYF. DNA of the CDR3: TGTGCCAGCAGCCGACCCGGGCCCCTAAGAGCCTACGAGCAGTACTTC. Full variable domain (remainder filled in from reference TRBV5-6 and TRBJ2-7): DAGVTQSPTHLIKTRGQQVTLRCSPKSGHDTVSWYQQALGQGPQFIFQYYEEEERQRGNFPDRFSGHQFPNYSSELNVNALLLGDSALYLCASSRPGPLRAYEQYFGPGTRLTVT.